What follows describes a single TCR beta chain. As yet, its antigen is unknown. J lost 6 bases, V lost 4 bases, and 8 bases had no gene match. The germline CDR1 and CDR2 sequences are LNHNV and YYDKDF (reference sequence). The CDR3 length is 16 residues. The sample is drawn from a study of T cell responses to AZD1222 COVID-19 vaccine. Regarding the study as a whole: The study identified only five to seven AZD1222 recipients as seropositive at baseline. The CD4 TCRs associated with vaccination extended across spike and predominated at 160-218 and 743-854.

Produced via immunoSEQ multiplex PCR; TCRdb's table is partial and in-frame only. The table lists 110,000 or so clones, approximately 89% of them singletons. The starting material was peripheral blood, obtained 28 days after the second AZD1222 dose. J is TRBJ2-3 and V is TRBV15; TRBD2 aligns across 12 bases. The clonotype was recovered from an adult who received the AZD1222 COVID-19 vaccine. Written as DNA, the CDR3 is TGTGCCACCAGCAAGACTAGCGGGGGTAGGGGGGATACGCAGTATTTT. This gives the protein CATSKTSGGRGDTQYF.